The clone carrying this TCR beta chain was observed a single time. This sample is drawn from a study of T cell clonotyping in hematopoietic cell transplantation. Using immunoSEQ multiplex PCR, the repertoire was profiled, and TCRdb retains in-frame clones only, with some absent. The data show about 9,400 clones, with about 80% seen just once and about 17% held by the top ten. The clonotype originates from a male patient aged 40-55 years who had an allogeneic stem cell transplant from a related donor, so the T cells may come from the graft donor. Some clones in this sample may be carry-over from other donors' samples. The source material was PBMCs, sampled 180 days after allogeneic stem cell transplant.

The CDR3 reads CASSVGTLRETQYF. The CDR3 region has the DNA TGTGCCAGCAGCGTAGGGACCCTTCGGGAGACCCAGTACTTC. The chain is built from TRBV9 and TRBJ2-5; D is unresolved. Trimming took off 0 bases at V and 5 bases at J, with 11 bases between the two ends. The CDR3 has 14 amino acids. The germline V gene has CDR1 SGDLS and CDR2 YYNGEE.